The present TCR beta chain was sequenced within a study of CD8 T cells in ankylosing spondylitis. Regarding the study as a whole: A TCR beta motif of under ten highly homologous variants seemed to mark ankylosing spondylitis blood. Several of the motif variants were reported before in synovial fluid and blood from reactive arthritis.

Libraries for TCR beta were made by quantitative 5'-RACE with molecular barcodes. Via MiXCR, TCRdb re-called the 5' RACE reads, giving one row per CDR3 protein. The repertoire has fewer than 550,000 distinct CDR3 sequences, roughly 5.2% of them found once; the top ten carry 3.5%. In this sample, this clonotype turned up a few times. Antigen: not known. This sequence originates from a male donor with ankylosing spondylitis. Sequencing was carried out using blood, either unsorted or a sorted T cell fraction (not recorded which).

In DNA form, the CDR3 reads TGTGCCAGCAGTTACTTGGCGGGGGCGGGGCCCAATGAGCAGTTCTTC. Translation gives CASSYLAGAGPNEQFF. This chain uses TRBV6-5 with TRBJ2-1, with a possible D match to TRBD2 (7 bases). Trimming removed 1 base at V and 6 bases at J, with 16 bases between. The CDR3 contains 16 residues. CDR1 and CDR2 (germline): MNHEY, SVGAGI.